This T cell receptor (beta chain) was observed in a study of early T cells in non-severe SARS-CoV-2 infection. Looking at the study overall: Bulk RNA from unsorted whole blood was sequenced; chains were unpaired. Study outcomes and limitations: Missing private and CD4 specificities, VDJdb matching favored anti-spike CD8 responses.

This clonotype was picked up a small number of times. Its antigen is not known. Each single cDNA molecule received a unique molecular identifier. One entry per CDR3 protein, called by TCRdb with MiXCR from the 5' RACE reads. Of about 56,000 distinct CDR3 sequences in the sample, about 15% were seen once. The CDR3 has 13 amino acids. V dropped 4 bases and J dropped 3 bases, with 4 bases sitting between them. CDR1 is SGHDN, CDR2 FVKESK, per germline. This sequence originates from an adult who was a healthcare worker with PCR-confirmed SARS-CoV-2 infection or an uninfected control (not recorded which). The starting material was whole blood, obtained at baseline. This rearrangement joins TRBV14 to TRBJ1-6; D is ambiguous. The CDR3 bases are TGTGCCAGCAGCCGGGACTATAATTCACCCCTCCACTTT. Amino acids: CASSRDYNSPLHF.